The 11 T cell receptor beta chains below were found in one sample sequenced in a study of T cell responses to AZD1222 COVID-19 vaccine. The repertoire was sequenced with immunoSEQ multiplex PCR; TCRdb's copy has only in-frame clones and lacks some. There are about 130,000 clones in the sample; more than 90% occur only once, and around 1.1% lies in the top ten. Source: peripheral blood, taken 28 days after the second AZD1222 dose. These receptors originate from an adult who received the AZD1222 COVID-19 vaccine.

The chain is built from TRBV28 and TRBJ1-1; the D gene is possibly TRBD1 (5 bases). V shed 2 bases and J shed 10 bases, with 14 bases lying between them. CDR3 length equals 13 residues. Per germline, CDR1 MDHEN and CDR2 SYDVKM. The CDR3 sequence: CASSLVPPGTAFF. CDR3 sequence (DNA): TGTGCCAGCAGTTTAGTTCCCCCGGGGACAGCTTTCTTT.

The rearrangement joins TRBV6-5 to TRBJ2-7, with D perhaps matching TRBD1 or TRBD2 (5 bases each). The V and J ends lost 4 bases and 2 bases respectively, with 15 bases between them. The CDR3 runs to 15 residues. Germline-derived CDR1 and CDR2 are MNHEY and SVGAGI. In nucleotides, the CDR3 is TGTGCCAGCAGTTTAAACCGGGACGGACCCTACGAGCAGTACTTC. It specifies CASSLNRDGPYEQYF.

The chain has TRBV5-6 and TRBJ2-2; D perhaps matches TRBD1 (6 bases). The germline V gene has CDR1 SGHDT and CDR2 YYEEEE. V gave up 0 bases and J gave up 3 bases, with 9 bases separating them. This CDR3 comprises 15 residues. CDR3 protein: CASSLVPGDTGELFF. CDR3 in DNA: TGTGCCAGCAGCTTGGTCCCAGGGGACACCGGGGAGCTGTTTTTT.

J is TRBJ1-3 and V is TRBV7-2; weak D call: TRBD1 (5 bases). The V gene's germline CDR1 is SGHTA and CDR2 FQGNSA. This CDR3 is 15 amino acids long. The V gene lost 2 bases and the J gene lost 0 bases, with 8 bases spanning the gap. The CDR3 region has the DNA TGTGCCAGCAGCTTATCGACAGCCTCTGGAAACACCATATATTTT. The encoded protein is CASSLSTASGNTIYF. Supplemented by reference TRBV7-2 and TRBJ1-3, the full variable domain reads GAGVSQSPSNKVTEKGKDVELRCDPISGHTALYWYRQSLGQGLEFLIYFQGNSAPDKSGLPSDRFSAERTGGSVSTLTIQRTQQEDSAVYLCASSLSTASGNTIYFGEGSWLTVV.

The chain couples TRBV6-5 to TRBJ2-6; maybe TRBD2 (5 bases). The CDR3 extends over 15 amino acids. V was shortened by 2 bases and J by 1 base, with 6 bases between the two germline ends. In germline, CDR1 is MNHEY, CDR2 SVGAGI. DNA for the CDR3: TGTGCCAGCAGTTACGAGGGTTCTGGGGCCAACGTCCTGACTTTC. The encoded protein is CASSYEGSGANVLTF.

This chain connects TRBV6-6 to TRBJ1-2; 7 nucleotides align to TRBD1. Trimming took 6 bases from V and 6 from J; bases not matched to a gene: 4. In germline, CDR1 is MNHNY, CDR2 SVGAGI (reference sequence). This CDR3 is 12 amino acids long. Written as DNA, the CDR3 is TGTGCCAGCAGCTTTCAGGGGGATGGCTACACCTTC. Its protein is CASSFQGDGYTF.

A single count supports this clone. The J gene is TRBJ2-2, the V gene TRBV7-9; 11 positions agree with TRBD2. The germline V gene has CDR1 SEHNR and CDR2 FQNEAQ (reference sequence). This CDR3 is built from 15 residues. J was trimmed by 1 base and V by 6 bases; bases with no gene match: 1. The CDR3 DNA sequence: TGTGCCAGCAGAGGGACTAGCGGGAACACCGGGGAGCTGTTTTTT. Its protein product is CASRGTSGNTGELFF. The complete variable domain, with remaining parts taken from reference TRBV7-9 and TRBJ2-2, reads DTGVSQNPRHKITKRGQNVTFRCDPISEHNRLYWYRQTLGQGPEFLTYFQNEAQLEKSRLLSDRFSAERPKGSFSTLEIQRTEQGDSAMYLCASRGTSGNTGELFFGEGSRLTVL.

The CDR3 DNA reads TGTGCCAGCAGCTTAGCGGACAGGGCTGGGAACGAGCAGTACTTC. This translates into CASSLADRAGNEQYF. The chain has TRBV7-6 and TRBJ2-7, with 8 bases identical to TRBD1. In germline, CDR1 is SGHVS, CDR2 FNYEAQ. CDR3 length: 15 amino acids. J lost 5 bases, V lost 0 bases, and 6 bases had no gene match.

V gene TRBV11-3 combines with J gene TRBJ1-4; TRBD1 agrees at 7 bases. V was clipped by 4 bases and J by 10 bases; unmatched bases: 18. Germline CDR1 is SGHNT and CDR2 is YENEEA. The CDR3 runs to 17 residues. CDR3 coding DNA: TGTGCCAGCAGCTCGGGACAGCAACTAAGGTCGGCCCCAAAACTGTTTTTT. This translates into CASSSGQQLRSAPKLFF.

This clone was detected only a few times. V usage is TRBV7-3 and J usage is TRBJ2-2; TRBD2 matches 9 bases. Germline assignment: CDR1 SGHTA and CDR2 FQGTGA. The CDR3 is 17 amino acids. V lost 5 bases to trimming and J lost 2 bases; unmatched junction nucleotides: 9. The chain's CDR3 is CASSANRLADNTGELFF. The DNA for the CDR3 is TGTGCCAGCAGCGCCAACCGACTAGCGGACAACACCGGGGAGCTGTTTTTT.

This clone has a handful of counts. V is TRBV29-1 and J is TRBJ1-3; 9 bases map to TRBD1. Germline V CDR1 and CDR2: SQVTM, ANQGSEA. V shed 6 bases, J shed 1 base, and the junction held 4 bases outside the gene matches. The length of the CDR3 is 14 residues. CDR3 amino acids: CSVADRGSGNTIYF. The CDR3 coding sequence is TGCAGCGTCGCCGACAGGGGGTCTGGAAACACCATATATTTT.